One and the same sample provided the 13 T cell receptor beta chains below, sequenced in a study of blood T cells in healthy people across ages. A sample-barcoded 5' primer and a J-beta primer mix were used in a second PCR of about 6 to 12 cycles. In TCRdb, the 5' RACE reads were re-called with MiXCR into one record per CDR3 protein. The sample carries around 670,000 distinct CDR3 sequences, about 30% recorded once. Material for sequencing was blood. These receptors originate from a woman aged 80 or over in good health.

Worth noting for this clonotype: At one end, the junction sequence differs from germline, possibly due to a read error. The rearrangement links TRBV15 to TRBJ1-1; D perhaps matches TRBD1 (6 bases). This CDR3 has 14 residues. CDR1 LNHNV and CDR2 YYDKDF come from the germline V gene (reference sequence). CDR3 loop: CTTSRDTGLAEAFF. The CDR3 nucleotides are TGTACCACCAGCAGAGATACAGGGCTCGCTGAAGCTTTCTTT.

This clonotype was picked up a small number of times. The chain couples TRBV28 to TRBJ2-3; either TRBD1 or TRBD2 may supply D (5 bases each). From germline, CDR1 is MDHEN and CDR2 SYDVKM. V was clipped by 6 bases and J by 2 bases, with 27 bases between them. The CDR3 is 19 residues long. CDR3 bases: TGTGCCAGCAGCCCCTGGCGCGGCTACAGTACGGGGCACACAGATACGCAGTATTTT. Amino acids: CASSPWRGYSTGHTDTQYF. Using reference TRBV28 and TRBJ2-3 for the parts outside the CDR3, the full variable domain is DVKVTQSSRYLVKRTGEKVFLECVQDMDHENMFWYRQDPGLGLRLIYFSYDVKMKEKGDIPEGYSVSREKKERFSLILESASTNQTSMYLCASSPWRGYSTGHTDTQYFGPGTRLTVL.

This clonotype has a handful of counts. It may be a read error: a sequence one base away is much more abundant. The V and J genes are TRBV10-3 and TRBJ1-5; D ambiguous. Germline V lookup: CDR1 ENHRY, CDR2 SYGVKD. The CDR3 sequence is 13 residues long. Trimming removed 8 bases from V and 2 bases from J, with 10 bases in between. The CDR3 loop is CAIGGQGNQPQHF. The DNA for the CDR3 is TGTGCCATCGGTGGCCAGGGCAATCAGCCCCAGCATTTT.

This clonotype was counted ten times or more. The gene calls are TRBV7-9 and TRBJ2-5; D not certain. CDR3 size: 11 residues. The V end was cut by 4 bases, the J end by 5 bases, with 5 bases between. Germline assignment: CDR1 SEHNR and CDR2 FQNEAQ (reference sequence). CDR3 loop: CASSWQETQYF. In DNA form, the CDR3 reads TGTGCCAGCAGCTGGCAGGAGACCCAGTACTTC.

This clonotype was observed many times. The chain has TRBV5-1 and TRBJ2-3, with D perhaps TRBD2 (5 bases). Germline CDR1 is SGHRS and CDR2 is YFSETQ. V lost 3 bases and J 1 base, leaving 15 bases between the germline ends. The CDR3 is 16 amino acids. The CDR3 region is CASSSRGALGTDTQYF. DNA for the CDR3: TGCGCCAGCAGCTCTCGGGGTGCACTCGGCACAGATACGCAGTATTTT.

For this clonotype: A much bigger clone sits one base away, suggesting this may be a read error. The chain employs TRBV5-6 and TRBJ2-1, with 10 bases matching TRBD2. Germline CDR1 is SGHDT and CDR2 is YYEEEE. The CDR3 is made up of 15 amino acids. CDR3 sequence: CASTLYLAGVNGQFF. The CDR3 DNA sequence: TGTGCCAGCACCCTATACCTAGCGGGGGTAAATGGGCAGTTCTTC.

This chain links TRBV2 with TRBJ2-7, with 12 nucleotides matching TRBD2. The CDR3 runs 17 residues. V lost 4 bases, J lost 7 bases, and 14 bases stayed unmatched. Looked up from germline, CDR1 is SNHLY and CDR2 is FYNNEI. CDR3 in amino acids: CASSVSSGGAIDNEQYF. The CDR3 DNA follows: TGTGCCAGCAGTGTGTCTAGCGGGGGGGCCATCGACAATGAGCAGTACTTC.

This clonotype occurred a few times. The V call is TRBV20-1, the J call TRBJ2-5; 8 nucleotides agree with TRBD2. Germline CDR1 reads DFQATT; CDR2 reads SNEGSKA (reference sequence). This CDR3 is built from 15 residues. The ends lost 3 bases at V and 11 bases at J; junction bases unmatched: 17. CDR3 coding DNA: TGCAGTGCTAGTCCGACGGGGGGGCAGGGCAATGAACAGTACTTC. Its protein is CSASPTGGQGNEQYF.

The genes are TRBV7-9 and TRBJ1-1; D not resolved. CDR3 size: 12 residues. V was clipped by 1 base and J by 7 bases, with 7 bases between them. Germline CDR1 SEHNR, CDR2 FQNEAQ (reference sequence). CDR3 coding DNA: TGTGCCAGCAGCTTAGTTGGGGTTGAAGCTTTCTTT. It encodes CASSLVGVEAFF.

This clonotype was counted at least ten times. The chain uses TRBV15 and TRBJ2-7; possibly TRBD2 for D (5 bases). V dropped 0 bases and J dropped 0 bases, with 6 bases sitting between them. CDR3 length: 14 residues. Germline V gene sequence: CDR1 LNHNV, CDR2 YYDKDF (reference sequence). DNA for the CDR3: TGTGCCACCAGCAGAGAGGCGGGCTCCTACGAGCAGTACTTC. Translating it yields CATSREAGSYEQYF.

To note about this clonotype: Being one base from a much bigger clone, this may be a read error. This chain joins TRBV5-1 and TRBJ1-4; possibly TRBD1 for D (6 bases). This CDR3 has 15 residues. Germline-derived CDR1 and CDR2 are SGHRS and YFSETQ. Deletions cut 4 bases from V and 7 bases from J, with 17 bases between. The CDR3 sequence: CASSPTDRRSEKLFF. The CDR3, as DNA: TGCGCCAGCAGCCCCACGGACAGAAGAAGTGAAAAACTGTTTTTT. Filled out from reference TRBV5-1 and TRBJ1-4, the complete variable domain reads KAGVTQTPRYLIKTRGQQVTLSCSPISGHRSVSWYQQTPGQGLQFLFEYFSETQRNKGNFPGRFSGRQFSNSRSEMNVSTLELGDSALYLCASSPTDRRSEKLFFGSGTQLSVL.

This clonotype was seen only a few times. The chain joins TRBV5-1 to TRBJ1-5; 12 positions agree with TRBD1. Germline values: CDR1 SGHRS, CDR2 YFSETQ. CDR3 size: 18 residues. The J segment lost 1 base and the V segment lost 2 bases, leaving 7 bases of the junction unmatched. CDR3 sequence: CASSFGTGGAGSNQPQHF. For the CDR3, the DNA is TGCGCCAGCAGCTTCGGGACAGGGGGCGCCGGGAGCAATCAGCCCCAGCATTTT.

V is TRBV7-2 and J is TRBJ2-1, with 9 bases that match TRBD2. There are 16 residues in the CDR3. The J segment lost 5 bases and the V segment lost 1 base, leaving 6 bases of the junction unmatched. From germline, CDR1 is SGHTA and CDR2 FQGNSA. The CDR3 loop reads CASSLVSGGGNNEQFF. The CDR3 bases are TGTGCCAGCAGCTTAGTTAGCGGGGGAGGGAACAATGAGCAGTTCTTC.